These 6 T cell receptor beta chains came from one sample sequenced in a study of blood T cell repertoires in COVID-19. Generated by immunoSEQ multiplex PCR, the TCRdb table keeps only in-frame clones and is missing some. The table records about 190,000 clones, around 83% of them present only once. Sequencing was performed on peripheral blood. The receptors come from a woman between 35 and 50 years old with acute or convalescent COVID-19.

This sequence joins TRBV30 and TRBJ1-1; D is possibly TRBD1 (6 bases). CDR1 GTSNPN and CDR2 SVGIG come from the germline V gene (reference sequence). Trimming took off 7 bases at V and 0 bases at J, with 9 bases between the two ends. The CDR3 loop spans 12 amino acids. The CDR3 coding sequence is TGTGCCTCCCAGGGGTTGAACACTGAAGCTTTCTTT. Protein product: CASQGLNTEAFF.

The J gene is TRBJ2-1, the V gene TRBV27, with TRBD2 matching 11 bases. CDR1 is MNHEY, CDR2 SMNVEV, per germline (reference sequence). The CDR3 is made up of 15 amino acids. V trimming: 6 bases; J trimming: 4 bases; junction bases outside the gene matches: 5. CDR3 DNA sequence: TGTGCCAGCAGGTCGGGACTAGCGGTATACAATGAGCAGTTCTTC. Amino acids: CASRSGLAVYNEQFF.

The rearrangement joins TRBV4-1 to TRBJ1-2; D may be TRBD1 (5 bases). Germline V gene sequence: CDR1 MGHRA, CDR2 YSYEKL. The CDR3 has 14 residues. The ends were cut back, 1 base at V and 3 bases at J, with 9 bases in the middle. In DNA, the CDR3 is TGCGCCAGCAGCCAAGTGGAGACAGACTATGGCTACACCTTC. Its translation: CASSQVETDYGYTF.

For the CDR3, the DNA is TGTGCCAGCAGGGACTTCTCCGCCTGGGGTACTGAAGCTTTCTTT. Translated: CASRDFSAWGTEAFF. This chain links TRBV6-5 with TRBJ1-1; D not certain. Per the germline V gene, CDR1 is MNHEY and CDR2 is SVGAGI. The ends were cut back, 6 bases at V and 5 bases at J, with 19 bases in the middle. This CDR3 has 15 amino acids.

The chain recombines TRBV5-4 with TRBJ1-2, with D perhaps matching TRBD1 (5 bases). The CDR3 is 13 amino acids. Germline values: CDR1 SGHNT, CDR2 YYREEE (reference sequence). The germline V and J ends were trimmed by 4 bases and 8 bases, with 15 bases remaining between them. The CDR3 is CASSTGVLGGYTF. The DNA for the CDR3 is TGTGCCAGCAGCACGGGGGTCCTGGGAGGCTACACCTTC.

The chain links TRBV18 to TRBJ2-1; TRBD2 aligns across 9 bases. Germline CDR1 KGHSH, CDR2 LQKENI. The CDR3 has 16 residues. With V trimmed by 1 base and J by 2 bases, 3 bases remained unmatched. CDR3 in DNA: TGTGCCAGCTCACCACGAATAGCGGGAGCCTACAATGAGCAGTTCTTC. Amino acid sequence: CASSPRIAGAYNEQFF. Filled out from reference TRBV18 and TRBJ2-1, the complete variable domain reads NAGVMQNPRHLVRRRGQEARLRCSPMKGHSHVYWYRQLPEEGLKFMVYLQKENIIDESGMPKERFSAEFPKEGPSILRIQQVVRGDSAAYFCASSPRIAGAYNEQFFGPGTRLTVL.